The 7 T cell receptor beta chains below were found in one sample sequenced in a study of blood T cells in healthy people across ages. Alongside a J-beta primer mix, a sample-barcoded 5' primer served in a second PCR lasting about 6 to 12 cycles. TCRdb analysed the 5' RACE reads with MiXCR anew, one entry per CDR3 protein. Among about 580,000 distinct CDR3 sequences listed, around 50% were seen once. Sequenced: blood. The receptors come from a man at least 80 years old in good health.

In DNA form, the CDR3 reads TGCAGCGTTGAAGGGAGGGACAAAGAGTTCTACGAGCAGTACTTC. Translated: CSVEGRDKEFYEQYF. This chain connects TRBV29-1 to TRBJ2-7, with D possibly being TRBD1 or TRBD2 (6 bases each). Per the germline V gene, CDR1 is SQVTM and CDR2 is ANQGSEA. V was cut by 1 base and J by 3 bases, with 16 bases left in between. The CDR3 loop spans 15 amino acids.

V gene TRBV4-3 combines with J gene TRBJ2-1; no clear D. Germline V CDR1 and CDR2: LGHNA, YSLEER. The ends were cut back, 2 bases at V and 0 bases at J, with 11 bases in the middle. CDR3 length: 16 residues. CDR3 sequence (DNA): TGCGCCAGCAGCCAAACCCGGCGCAGCTCCTACAATGAGCAGTTCTTC. This codes for CASSQTRRSSYNEQFF.

This rearrangement joins TRBV4-1 to TRBJ2-5; D might be TRBD1 (5 bases). Judging by the DNA end, TRBJ2-7 fits better; the J call may be wrong. In germline, CDR1 is MGHRA, CDR2 YSYEKL. The CDR3 covers 13 residues. CDR3 protein: CASSQDLGDEQYF. The CDR3 DNA follows: TGCGCCAGCAGCCAAGATTTAGGGGACGAGCAGTACTTC.

This clonotype was detected once. The chain recombines TRBV29-1 with TRBJ2-7; unclear D gene. This CDR3 contains 15 residues. Germline CDR1 is SQVTM and CDR2 is ANQGSEA. V lost 7 bases and J 0 bases, leaving 19 bases between the germline ends. The CDR3 region has the DNA TGCAGCGCTGCTGTCGGTCTCCTCAGCTCCTACGAGCAGTACTTC. Translation gives CSAAVGLLSSYEQYF.

This chain connects TRBV6-2 or TRBV6-3 to TRBJ2-5, with D maybe TRBD1 (5 bases). Trimming took off 4 bases at V and 5 bases at J, with 17 bases between the two ends. CDR1 MNHEY and CDR2 SVGEGT come from the germline V gene. The CDR3 length is 15 residues. The CDR3 sequence: CASSSGAGKFETQYF. CDR3 DNA sequence: TGTGCCAGCAGTTCCGGCGCAGGGAAGTTCGAGACCCAGTACTTC.

This clonotype showed up just once. V is TRBV28 and J is TRBJ1-6; no clear D. Trimming took off 3 bases at V and 4 bases at J, with 7 bases between the two ends. CDR1 is MDHEN and CDR2 is SYDVKM in the germline V gene. CDR3 size: 14 residues. For the CDR3, the DNA is TGTGCCAGCAGTTTGGCCAGTTATAATTCACCCCTCCACTTT. The encoded protein is CASSLASYNSPLHF.

V is TRBV29-1 and J is TRBJ1-2; D is perhaps TRBD1 (5 bases). V lost 0 bases, J lost 8 bases, and 16 bases lay in between. The CDR3 contains 14 residues. Germline-derived CDR1 and CDR2 are SQVTM and ANQGSEA. CDR3 loop: CSVEDNGGERGYTF. CDR3 sequence (DNA): TGCAGCGTTGAAGATAATGGAGGGGAGAGGGGCTACACCTTC.